Each of the 17 T cell receptor beta chains below was sequenced from the same sample in a study of identical twins. TCRdb re-called the 5' RACE reads with MiXCR, one entry per CDR3 protein. The sample lists some 760,000 distinct CDR3 sequences; around a sixth were seen once. The same data also contributed to another study, on T cells expressing NK-cell markers.

Sequencing was carried out using PBMCs. These receptors all come from a woman aged 18-30 years in good health.

In this sample, this clonotype turned up a few times. The chain recombines TRBV28 with TRBJ2-7; D is perhaps TRBD1 (6 bases). CDR1 MDHEN and CDR2 SYDVKM come from the germline V gene. V lost 0 bases to trimming and J lost 3 bases, with 9 bases between them. The CDR3 totals 14 residues. The CDR3 spells CASSLWGALYEQYF. The CDR3 DNA reads TGTGCCAGCAGTTTATGGGGGGCCCTCTACGAGCAGTACTTC.

This clonotype has a single count. The gene calls are TRBV5-1 and TRBJ2-1, with 9 nucleotides matching TRBD1. Germline-derived CDR1 and CDR2 are SGHRS and YFSETQ. The V and J ends lost 2 bases and 2 bases, in that order; junction bases with no gene match: 2. This CDR3 comprises 15 residues. The CDR3 sequence: CASSFRDRAYNEQFF. CDR3 bases: TGCGCCAGCAGCTTCCGGGACAGGGCCTACAATGAGCAGTTCTTC.

As regards this clonotype: Being one base from a much bigger clone, this may be a read error. The J gene is TRBJ2-7, the V gene TRBV12-3 or TRBV12-4; 7 positions agree with TRBD1. The CDR3 has 14 residues. V shed 6 bases, J shed 3 bases, and the junction held 8 bases outside the gene matches. CDR3 sequence reads: CASRFPGQNYEQYF. CDR3 nucleotides: TGTGCCAGCAGATTCCCGGGACAGAACTACGAGCAGTACTTC.

This chain joins TRBV7-2 and TRBJ2-5; the D is unclear. The germline V gene has CDR1 SGHTA and CDR2 FQGNSA. The V end was cut by 1 base, the J end by 1 base, with 10 bases between. This CDR3 is 15 amino acids long. CDR3 bases: TGTGCCAGCAGCTTAGTGGGCAGGTCCCAAGAGACCCAGTACTTC. Amino acids: CASSLVGRSQETQYF.

This clonotype was detected only a few times. The chain uses TRBV29-1 and TRBJ1-1, with TRBD1 matching over 9 bases. This CDR3 has 13 residues. CDR1 and CDR2 (germline): SQVTM, ANQGSEA. Losses at the gene ends were 7 bases for V and 3 bases for J; bases not matched to a gene: 6. The CDR3 DNA sequence: TGCAGCGCCGTGGGACAGGGAGACACTGAAGCTTTCTTT. Its protein product is CSAVGQGDTEAFF.

This clonotype was counted at least ten times. V gene TRBV6-5 combines with J gene TRBJ2-2, with D maybe TRBD2 (6 bases). Germline V gene sequence: CDR1 MNHEY, CDR2 SVGAGI. Trimming pared 2 bases from V and 6 bases from J, leaving 10 bases between. This CDR3 contains 14 residues. The CDR3: CASSYGTGAGELFF. The CDR3 coding sequence is TGTGCCAGCAGTTACGGGACGGGGGCCGGGGAGCTGTTTTTT.

This clonotype was recorded many times. The chain has TRBV7-2 and TRBJ1-2; tentative D call: TRBD1 (5 bases). The V end was cut by 1 base, the J end by 7 bases, with 13 bases between. Germline values: CDR1 SGHTA, CDR2 FQGNSA. This CDR3 has 14 amino acids. CDR3 nucleotides: TGTGCCAGCAGCTTAGGATTCAGGGTGGGTGGCTACACCTTC. Protein sequence: CASSLGFRVGGYTF.

This clonotype was detected a few times. The chain employs TRBV20-1 and TRBJ2-7; a possible D gene is TRBD1 (6 bases). Germline V gives CDR1 DFQATT, CDR2 SNEGSKA (reference sequence). This CDR3 is built from 13 residues. Trimming removed 0 bases from V and 4 bases from J, with 10 bases in between. As DNA, the CDR3 is TGCAGTGCTAGAGATTACAGGGTTTACGAGCAGTACTTC. It encodes CSARDYRVYEQYF.

Only a few counts were recorded for this clonotype. The genes are TRBV12-3 or TRBV12-4 and TRBJ2-6; possible D gene TRBD2, 6 bases. CDR3 size: 15 residues. V was trimmed by 3 bases and J by 4 bases, leaving 10 bases between them. DNA for the CDR3: TGTGCCAGCAGTTTGCGGGGCGGCGGGGCCAACGTCCTGACTTTC. As protein: CASSLRGGGANVLTF.

This rearrangement joins TRBV7-9 to TRBJ2-4; D is perhaps TRBD1 or TRBD2 (5 bases each). CDR3 length equals 13 residues. Trimming took off 5 bases at V and 8 bases at J, with 13 bases between the two ends. Germline lookup yields CDR1 SEHNR and CDR2 FQNEAQ (reference sequence). DNA of the CDR3: TGTGCCAGCAGCCCTAGGGACGGGGACATTCAGTACTTC. Its protein is CASSPRDGDIQYF.

In its sample, this clonotype was seen a few times. The V and J genes are TRBV7-9 and TRBJ1-3; possibly TRBD1 for D (5 bases). Germline V gene sequence: CDR1 SEHNR, CDR2 FQNEAQ (reference sequence). V dropped 4 bases and J dropped 0 bases, with 7 bases sitting between them. CDR3 length: 14 residues. CDR3 in amino acids: CASSWGVSGNTIYF. CDR3 nucleotide sequence: TGTGCCAGCAGCTGGGGCGTCTCTGGAAACACCATATATTTT.

The chain couples TRBV20-1 to TRBJ2-1; the D is unclear. The CDR3 is made up of 16 amino acids. Germline CDR1 and CDR2: DFQATT and SNEGSKA (reference sequence). V was cut by 3 bases and J by 0 bases, with 15 bases left in between. The CDR3 here is CSARGSTKSSYNEQFF. CDR3 in DNA: TGCAGTGCTAGGGGATCGACGAAGAGCTCCTACAATGAGCAGTTCTTC.

This clonotype was detected only a few times. The rearrangement uses TRBV5-1 and TRBJ2-2, with TRBD1 matching over 8 bases. CDR1 SGHRS and CDR2 YFSETQ come from the germline V gene. V was pared by 2 bases and J by 5 bases, with 5 bases of the junction left unmatched. CDR3 length: 15 amino acids. The CDR3 nucleotides read TGCGCCAGCAGCTTCATTCAGGGGGCTACCGGGGAGCTGTTTTTT. Residues: CASSFIQGATGELFF.

The V call is TRBV5-1, the J call TRBJ2-5, with D perhaps given as TRBD1 or TRBD2 (6 bases each). CDR3 length equals 16 residues. Germline V gene data show CDR1 as SGHRS and CDR2 as YFSETQ. Between the trimmed V and J ends, which lost 3 bases and 6 bases, there was a span of 21 bases. In nucleotides, the CDR3 is TGCGCCAGCAGCTGGGGGGACACGGGTTCCGTGAAGACCCAGTACTTC. It is translated as CASSWGDTGSVKTQYF. The variable domain in full, completed from reference TRBV5-1 and TRBJ2-5, reads KAGVTQTPRYLIKTRGQQVTLSCSPISGHRSVSWYQQTPGQGLQFLFEYFSETQRNKGNFPGRFSGRQFSNSRSEMNVSTLELGDSALYLCASSWGDTGSVKTQYFGPGTRLLVL.

This clonotype was picked up a small number of times. J is TRBJ2-2 and V is TRBV20-1, with a possible D match to TRBD2 (6 bases). The CDR3 is made up of 15 amino acids. Per the germline V gene, CDR1 is DFQATT and CDR2 is SNEGSKA (reference sequence). V lost 3 bases to trimming and J lost 5 bases, with 16 bases between them. CDR3 amino acids: CSASRSGRGTGELFF. The CDR3 DNA sequence: TGCAGTGCTAGTAGGTCCGGGAGAGGAACCGGGGAGCTGTTTTTT.

The chain uses TRBV5-1 and TRBJ2-1; 7 bases fit TRBD1. CDR3 length equals 15 residues. With 0 bases clipped from V and 5 bases from J, the junction kept 5 bases outside the gene matches. Looked up from germline, CDR1 is SGHRS and CDR2 is YFSETQ. In DNA, the CDR3 is TGCGCCAGCAGCTTGGGAGACAGGGTCAACAATGAGCAGTTCTTC. It encodes CASSLGDRVNNEQFF.

This clonotype came up a few times. In DNA form, the CDR3 reads TGTGCCACCATTGAGACATCTAACACTGAAGCTTTCTTT. It is translated as CATIETSNTEAFF. This rearrangement joins TRBV10-3 to TRBJ1-1; D is unresolved. This CDR3 has 13 amino acids. CDR1 and CDR2 from the germline V gene are ENHRY and SYGVKD. Trimming left V 10 bases short and J 2 bases short, with 14 bases between.